This T cell receptor beta chain was identified during a study of blood T cells in healthy people across ages. Study-wide results and caveats: Diversity estimates from one million T cells were considered underestimates. Roughly linear declines in TCR beta diversity per million T cells occurred with age.

A few counts support this clonotype. The antigen is not known. V lost 0 bases, J lost 5 bases, and 7 bases lay in between. This CDR3 is 13 amino acids long. Germline V gene data show CDR1 as WNHNN and CDR2 as SYGVQD (reference sequence). A second PCR of roughly 7 to 11 cycles used a sample-barcoded 5' primer and a J-beta primer mix. TCRdb redid the calling of the 5' RACE reads with MiXCR, one entry per CDR3 protein. Here the sample spans 660,000 or so distinct CDR3 sequences, approximately 59% being singletons. The source of this sequence is a man aged 60 to 69 in good health. The sequencing sample was made of blood. The J gene is TRBJ2-5, the V gene TRBV10-1; D is possibly TRBD2 (5 bases). This CDR3 reads CASSESGLETQYF. Here the CDR3 DNA reads TGCGCCAGCAGTGAGTCCGGACTCGAGACCCAGTACTTC.